The present T cell receptor (beta chain) was sequenced within a study of cytomegalovirus exposure and HLA in healthy donors. About this clone itself: Its target is not known.

Primers included in the PCR were 60 Vbeta and 13 Jbeta primers. Here immunoSEQ multiplex PCR was the method, and the copy in TCRdb shows in-frame clones only, minus some. The table includes roughly 120,000 clones, around 73% detected once. Study-level findings and limits: Associated with HLA alleles at 0.05 false discovery rate in a later analysis were 16,951 TCR beta sequences.

V was clipped by 6 bases and J by 4 bases, with 10 bases between them. Germline V gives CDR1 SGDLS, CDR2 YYNGEE. The CDR3 consists of 12 residues. The chain is built from TRBV9 and TRBJ1-2; D is unclear. The sample taken for sequencing was PBMCs. The source is a woman in her forties in good health and CMV-seropositive. The CDR3, as DNA: TGTGCCAGCAATCGATTCAGCTATGGCTACACCTTC. Encoded protein: CASNRFSYGYTF.